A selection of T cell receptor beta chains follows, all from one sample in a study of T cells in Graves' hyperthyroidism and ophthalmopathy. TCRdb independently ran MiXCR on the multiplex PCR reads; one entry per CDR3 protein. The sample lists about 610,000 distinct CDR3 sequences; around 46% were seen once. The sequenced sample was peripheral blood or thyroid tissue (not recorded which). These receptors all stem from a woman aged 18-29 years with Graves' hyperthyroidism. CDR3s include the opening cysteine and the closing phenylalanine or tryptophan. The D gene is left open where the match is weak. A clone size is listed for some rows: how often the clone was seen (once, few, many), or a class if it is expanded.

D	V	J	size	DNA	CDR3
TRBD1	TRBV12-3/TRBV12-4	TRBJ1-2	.	TGTGCCAGCAGCCTAACCCGGGACAGGGCCTATGGCTACACCTTC	CASSLTRDRAYGYTF
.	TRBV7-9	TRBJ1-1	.	TGTGCCAGCAGCTTAGGGGGGGGAAAGAGGAACACAAAAGCTTTCTTT	CASSLGGGKRNTKAFF
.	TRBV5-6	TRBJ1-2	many	TGTGCCAGCAGCCCCGAAGGGGGGTACTATGGCTACACCTTC	CASSPEGGYYGYTF
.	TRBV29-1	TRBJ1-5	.	TGCAGCGTTGCCGGCAATGAGCAGGGTAGTCAGCCCCAGCATTTT	CSVAGNEQGSQPQHF
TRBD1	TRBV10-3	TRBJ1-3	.	TGTGCCAGCAGAGGCGGGACAGCTGGAAACACCATATATTTT	CASRGGTAGNTIYF
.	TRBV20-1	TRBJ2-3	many	TGCAGTGCTAGGCGCGGGAGCACAGATACGCAGTATTTT	CSARRGSTDTQYF
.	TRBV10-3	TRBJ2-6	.	TGTGCCATCTGCAGTGGACTCTCTGGGGCCAACGTCCTGACTTTC	CAICSGLSGANVLTF
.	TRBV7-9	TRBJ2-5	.	TGTGCCAGCAGCAGTTACAGGGAAGCGGAGACCCAGTACTTC	CASSSYREAETQYF
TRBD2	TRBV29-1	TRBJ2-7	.	TGCAGCGTGGTAAGCGGGAGGGACTACGAGCAGTACTTC	CSVVSGRDYEQYF
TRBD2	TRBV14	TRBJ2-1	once	TGTGCCGGCAGCCTCAGACTAGCGGGCTCCTACAATGAGCAGTTCTTC	CAGSLRLAGSYNEQFF
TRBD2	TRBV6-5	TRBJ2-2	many	TGTGCCAGCAGTTACTCGGGACTAGCGGGGAACACCGGGGAGCTGTTTTTT	CASSYSGLAGNTGELFF
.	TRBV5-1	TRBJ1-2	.	TGCGCCAGCAGCGTTGTGTTGGCCGGGGGAGGCTACACCTTC	CASSVVLAGGGYTF
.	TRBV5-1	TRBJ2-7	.	TGCGCCAGCAGCTTGCTCAGCGATGAGCAGTACTTC	CASSLLSDEQYF
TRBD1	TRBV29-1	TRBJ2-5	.	TGCAGCGTTGATTACAGGGGCAGAGAGACCCAGTACTTC	CSVDYRGRETQYF
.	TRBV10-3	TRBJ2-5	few	TGTGCCATCAGTGAGAGTACTAGTATACAAGAGACCCAGTACTTC	CAISESTSIQETQYF
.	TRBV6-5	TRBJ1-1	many	TGTGCCAGCAGTTTCAAGGGACTTGAAGCTTTCTTT	CASSFKGLEAFF
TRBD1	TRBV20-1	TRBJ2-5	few	TGCAGTGCTAGTGGGACAGGGGAGACCCAGTACTTC	CSASGTGETQYF
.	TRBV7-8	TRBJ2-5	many	TGTGCCAGCAGCTCCGAGGATCGGCGAGAGACCCAGTACTTC	CASSSEDRRETQYF
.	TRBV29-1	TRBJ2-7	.	TGCAGCGTTGTCGGGGGCGAGCAGTACTTC	CSVVGGEQYF
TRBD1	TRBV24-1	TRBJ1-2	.	TGTGCCACCAGTGATGGGGACAGGGGTCGAAGTGGCTACACCTTC	CATSDGDRGRSGYTF
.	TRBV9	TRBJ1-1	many	TGTGCCAGCAGCCCATCTCAGAGGGAAACTGAAGCTTTCTTT	CASSPSQRETEAFF
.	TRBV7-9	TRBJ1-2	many	TGTGCCAGCAGCTTAGGGGGTGGCTACACCTTC	CASSLGGGYTF
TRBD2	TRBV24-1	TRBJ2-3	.	TGTGCCACCGGAACTAGCGGGGAAGATACGCAGTATTTT	CATGTSGEDTQYF
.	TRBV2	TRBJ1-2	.	TGTGCCAGCAGGGGAGGCAGGGACTATGGCTACACCTTC	CASRGGRDYGYTF
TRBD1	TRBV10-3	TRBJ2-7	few	TGTGCCATCATTAATGGACTGGGACAGGGTGGCGAGCAGTACTTC	CAIINGLGQGGEQYF
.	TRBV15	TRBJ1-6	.	TGTGCCACCAGCAGAGATCCTACAGGTGGACCCCTCCACTTT	CATSRDPTGGPLHF
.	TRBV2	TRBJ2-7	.	TGTGCCAGCAGTTCTGCCAATGAGCAGTACTTC	CASSSANEQYF
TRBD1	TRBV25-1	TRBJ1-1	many	TGTGCCAGCACCCTCCGGGACAGGGAGCCCATCAACACTGAAGCTTTCTTT	CASTLRDREPINTEAFF